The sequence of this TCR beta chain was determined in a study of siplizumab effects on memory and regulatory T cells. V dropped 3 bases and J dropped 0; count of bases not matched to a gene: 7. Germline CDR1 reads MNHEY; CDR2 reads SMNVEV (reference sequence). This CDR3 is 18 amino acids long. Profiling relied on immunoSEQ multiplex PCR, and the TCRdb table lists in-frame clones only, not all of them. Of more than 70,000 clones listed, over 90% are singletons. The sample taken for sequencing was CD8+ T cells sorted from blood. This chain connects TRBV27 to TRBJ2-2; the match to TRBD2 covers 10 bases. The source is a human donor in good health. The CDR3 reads CASSFGVAGGPNTGELFF. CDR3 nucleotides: TGTGCCAGCAGTTTTGGGGTAGCGGGGGGACCGAACACCGGGGAGCTGTTTTTT.